Sequencing of this T cell receptor (beta chain) was carried out in a study (dated by TCRdb to between 2015 and 2016). Background for the entire study: Whether tumor-infiltrating Tregs in breast cancer are recruited from blood Tregs or converted in situ from other CD4+ T cell subsets was tested.

Full-length TCR variable regions were amplified by 5' RACE PCR with constant-region reverse primers, followed by semi-nested PCR with Nested Universal Primer A. Using the ReliaPrep RNA Cell Miniprep System, total RNA was extracted, and the SMARTer RACE 5'/3' Kit was then used to reverse transcribe the RNA into 5'RACE-ready cDNA. Full-length TCR alpha and beta libraries were barcoded with multiplex adaptors and sequenced on an Illumina MiSeq. Concerning the study's data processing: For each of nine subset-tissue groups, sequencing data from the five patients were pooled, and the groups were then compared using unsupervised clustering of TCR gene usage. The Morisita-Horn index, with shared sequences weighted by their contribution to each repertoire, was used to calculate repertoire similarity. TCRdb trimmed the raw reads at Q25, called clones with MiXCR and kept productive beta chains. Every entry covers one CDR3 protein and lists the most common genes and DNA from its rows. In this record, the V and J calls reflect TCRdb's handling and not the investigators' own analysis. This sample lists several thousand distinct CDR3 sequences; approximately 15% were detected once. The ten largest clones take up 3.5% of the sample.

The CDR3 measures 12 amino acids from cysteine to phenylalanine. Kept here is only the CDR3 DNA, which spans 36 bases and is read in frame from base 1. At the junction V is shortened by 2 bases and J by 6 bases, with 9 bases in between. The germline V gene sets CDR1 to SGHRS and CDR2 to YFSETQ. Judged by its sample share, this clonotype qualifies as medium-sized (0.01 to 0.1%). There is no known antigen for this receptor. Base-call qualities are not available, and no considerably larger clone is one nucleotide away. Memory CD4+ T cells were isolated as CD4+CD45RO+CD25- cells. Tregs, naive and memory CD4+ T cells from tumor, blood and ipsilateral draining lymph nodes of about five breast cancer patients underwent full-length TCR alpha and beta sequencing. Ficoll density gradient centrifugation was used to isolate mononuclear cells from either lymph nodes or 50 ml of peripheral blood. Sorted cell populations were confirmed by FACS to exceed 90% purity.

General study outcomes and caveats: The greatest overlap of tumor-infiltrating Treg TCR alpha and beta sequences was observed with tumor naive CD4+ T cells, followed by blood naive CD4+ T cells. The larger-cohort validation was restricted to a single TCR beta V-J rearrangement rather than whole repertoires. The TCR gene usage of tumor memory CD4+ T cells clustered together with blood and lymph node memory CD4+ cells and with lymph node naive CD4+ cells.

This chain joins TRBV5-1 to TRBJ2-7; possibly the D gene is TRBD1, per 6 matching bases. The specimen sequenced was memory CD4+ T cells sorted from blood. The sample's cell subset or site label, decoded: memory CD4+ T cells, CD4+CD45RO+CD25-. This receptor was taken from a female donor with breast cancer. The CDR3 reads as follows: CASSFDRTEQYF. The base sequence is TGCGCCAGCAGCTTCGACAGGACCGAGCAGTACTTC. Reference TRBV5-1 and TRBJ2-7 proteins supply the regions before and after the CDR3; the full variable domain is: KAGVTQTPRYLIKTRGQQVTLSCSPISGHRSVSWYQQTPGQGLQFLFEYFSETQRNKGNFPGRFSGRQFSNSRSEMNVSTLELGDSALYLCASSFDRTEQYFGPGTRLTVT.